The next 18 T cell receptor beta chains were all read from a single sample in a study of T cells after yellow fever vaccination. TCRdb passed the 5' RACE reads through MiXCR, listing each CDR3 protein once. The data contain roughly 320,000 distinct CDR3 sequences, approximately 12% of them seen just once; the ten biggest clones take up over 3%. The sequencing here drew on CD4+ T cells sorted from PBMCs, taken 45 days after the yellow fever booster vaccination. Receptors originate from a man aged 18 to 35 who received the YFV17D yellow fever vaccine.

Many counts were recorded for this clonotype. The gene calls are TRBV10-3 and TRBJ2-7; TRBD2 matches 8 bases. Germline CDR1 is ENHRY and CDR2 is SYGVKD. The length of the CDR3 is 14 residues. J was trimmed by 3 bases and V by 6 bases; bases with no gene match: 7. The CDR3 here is CAISPSGGYYEQYV. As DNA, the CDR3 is TGTGCCATCAGCCCCAGCGGGGGATACTACGAGCAGTACGTC.

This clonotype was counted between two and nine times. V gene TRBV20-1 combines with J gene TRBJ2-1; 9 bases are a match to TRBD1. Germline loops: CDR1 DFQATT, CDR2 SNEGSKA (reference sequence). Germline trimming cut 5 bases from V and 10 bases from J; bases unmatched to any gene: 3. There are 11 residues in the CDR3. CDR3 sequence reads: CSAYRGREQFF. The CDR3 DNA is TGCAGTGCTTACAGGGGGCGCGAGCAGTTCTTC.

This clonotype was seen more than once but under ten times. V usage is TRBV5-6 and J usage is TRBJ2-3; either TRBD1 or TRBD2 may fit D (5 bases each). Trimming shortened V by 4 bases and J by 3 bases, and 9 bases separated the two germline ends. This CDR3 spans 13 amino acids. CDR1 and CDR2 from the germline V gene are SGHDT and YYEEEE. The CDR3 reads CASSSWGTDTQYF. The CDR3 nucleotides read TGTGCCAGCAGCAGCTGGGGGACAGATACGCAGTATTTT.

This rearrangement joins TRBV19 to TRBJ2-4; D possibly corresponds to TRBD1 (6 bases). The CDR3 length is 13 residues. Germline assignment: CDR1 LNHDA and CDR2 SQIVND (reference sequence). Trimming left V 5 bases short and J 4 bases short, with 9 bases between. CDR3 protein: CASSWDKKNIQYF. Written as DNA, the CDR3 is TGTGCCAGTAGTTGGGACAAAAAAAACATTCAGTACTTC. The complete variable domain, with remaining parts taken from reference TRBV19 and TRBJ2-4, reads DGGITQSPKYLFRKEGQNVTLSCEQNLNHDAMYWYRQDPGQGLRLIYYSQIVNDFQKGDIAEGYSVSREKKESFPLTVTSAQKNPTAFYLCASSWDKKNIQYFGAGTRLSVL.

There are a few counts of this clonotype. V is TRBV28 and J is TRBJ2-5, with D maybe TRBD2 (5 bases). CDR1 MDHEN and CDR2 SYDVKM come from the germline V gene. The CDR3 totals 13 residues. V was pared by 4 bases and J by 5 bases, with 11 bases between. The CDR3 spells CASSWRTRETQYF. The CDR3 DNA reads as TGTGCCAGCAGTTGGAGGACGCGCGAGACCCAGTACTTC.

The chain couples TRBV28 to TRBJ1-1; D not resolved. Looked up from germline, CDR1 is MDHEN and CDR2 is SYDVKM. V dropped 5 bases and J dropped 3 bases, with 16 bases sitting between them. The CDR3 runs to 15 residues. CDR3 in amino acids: CASSQADRYYTEAFF. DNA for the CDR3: TGTGCCAGCAGTCAAGCGGACCGGTATTACACTGAAGCTTTCTTT. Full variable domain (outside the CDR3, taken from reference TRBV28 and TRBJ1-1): DVKVTQSSRYLVKRTGEKVFLECVQDMDHENMFWYRQDPGLGLRLIYFSYDVKMKEKGDIPEGYSVSREKKERFSLILESASTNQTSMYLCASSQADRYYTEAFFGQGTRLTVV.

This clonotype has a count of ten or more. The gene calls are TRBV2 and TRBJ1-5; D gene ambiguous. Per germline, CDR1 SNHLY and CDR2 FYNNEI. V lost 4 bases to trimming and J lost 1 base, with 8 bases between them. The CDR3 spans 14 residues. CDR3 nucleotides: TGTGCCAGCAGTGGGACGGGGAGCAATCAGCCCCAGCATTTT. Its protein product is CASSGTGSNQPQHF.

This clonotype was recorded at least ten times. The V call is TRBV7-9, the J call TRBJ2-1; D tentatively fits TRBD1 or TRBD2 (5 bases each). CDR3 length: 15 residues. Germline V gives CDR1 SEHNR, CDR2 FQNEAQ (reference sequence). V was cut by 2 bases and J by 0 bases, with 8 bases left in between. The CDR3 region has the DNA TGTGCCAGCAGCTTACGAGGGGCCTCCTACAATGAGCAGTTCTTC. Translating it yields CASSLRGASYNEQFF. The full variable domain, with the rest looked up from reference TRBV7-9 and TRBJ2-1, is DTGVSQNPRHKITKRGQNVTFRCDPISEHNRLYWYRQTLGQGPEFLTYFQNEAQLEKSRLLSDRFSAERPKGSFSTLEIQRTEQGDSAMYLCASSLRGASYNEQFFGPGTRLTVL.

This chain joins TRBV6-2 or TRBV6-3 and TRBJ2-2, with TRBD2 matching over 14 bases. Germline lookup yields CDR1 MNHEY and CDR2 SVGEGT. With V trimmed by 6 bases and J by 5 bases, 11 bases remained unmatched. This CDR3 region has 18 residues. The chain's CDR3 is CASRLHGTSGGPTGELFF. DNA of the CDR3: TGTGCCAGCAGACTCCACGGGACTAGCGGGGGTCCGACCGGGGAGCTGTTTTTT.

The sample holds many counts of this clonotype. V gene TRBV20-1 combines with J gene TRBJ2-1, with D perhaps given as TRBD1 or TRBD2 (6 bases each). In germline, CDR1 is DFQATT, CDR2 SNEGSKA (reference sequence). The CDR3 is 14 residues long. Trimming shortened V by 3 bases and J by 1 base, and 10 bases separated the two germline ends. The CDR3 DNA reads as TGCAGTGCTAGCGGGGGCCTATCCTACAATGAGCAGTTCTTC. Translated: CSASGGLSYNEQFF.

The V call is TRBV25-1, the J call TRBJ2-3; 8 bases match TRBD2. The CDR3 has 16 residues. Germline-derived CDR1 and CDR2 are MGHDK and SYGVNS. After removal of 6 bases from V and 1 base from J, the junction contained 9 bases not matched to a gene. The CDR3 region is CASSETRRGGTDTQYF. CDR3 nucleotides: TGTGCCAGCAGCGAAACGAGGCGGGGGGGCACAGATACGCAGTATTTT.

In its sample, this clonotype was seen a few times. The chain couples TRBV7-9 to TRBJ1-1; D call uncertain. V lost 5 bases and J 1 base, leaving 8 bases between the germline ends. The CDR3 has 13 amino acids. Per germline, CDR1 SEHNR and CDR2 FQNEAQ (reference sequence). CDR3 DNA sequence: TGTGCCAGCAGCGCGGAACAGAACACTGAAGCTTTCTTT. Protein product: CASSAEQNTEAFF.

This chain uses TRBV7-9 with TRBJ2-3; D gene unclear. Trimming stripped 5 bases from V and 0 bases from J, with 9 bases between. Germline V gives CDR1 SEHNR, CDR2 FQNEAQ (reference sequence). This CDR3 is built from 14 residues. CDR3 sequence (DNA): TGTGCCAGCAGCCCATCGCTTAGCACAGATACGCAGTATTTT. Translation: CASSPSLSTDTQYF.

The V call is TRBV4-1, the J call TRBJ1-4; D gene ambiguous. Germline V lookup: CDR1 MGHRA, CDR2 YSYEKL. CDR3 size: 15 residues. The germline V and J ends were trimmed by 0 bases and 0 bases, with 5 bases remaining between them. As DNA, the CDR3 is TGCGCCAGCAGCCAAGAAGCGGCAACTAATGAAAAACTGTTTTTT. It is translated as CASSQEAATNEKLFF.

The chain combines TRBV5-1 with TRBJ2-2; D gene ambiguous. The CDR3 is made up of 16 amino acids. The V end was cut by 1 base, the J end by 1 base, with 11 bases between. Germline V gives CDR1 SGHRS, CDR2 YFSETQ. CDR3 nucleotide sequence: TGCGCCAGCAGCTTGATTCGGCCAGAGAACACCGGGGAGCTGTTTTTT. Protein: CASSLIRPENTGELFF.

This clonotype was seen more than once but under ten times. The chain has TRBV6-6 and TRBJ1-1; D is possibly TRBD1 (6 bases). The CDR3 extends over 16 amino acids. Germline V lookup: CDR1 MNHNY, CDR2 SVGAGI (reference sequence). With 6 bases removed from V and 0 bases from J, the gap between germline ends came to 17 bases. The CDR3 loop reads CASRSFGGGMNTEAFF. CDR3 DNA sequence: TGTGCCAGCAGATCCTTTGGAGGGGGAATGAACACTGAAGCTTTCTTT.

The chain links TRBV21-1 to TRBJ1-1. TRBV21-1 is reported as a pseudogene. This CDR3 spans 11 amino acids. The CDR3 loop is CASSKRVEAFF. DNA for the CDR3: TGTGCCAGCAGCAAGAGAGTTGAAGCTTTCTTT.

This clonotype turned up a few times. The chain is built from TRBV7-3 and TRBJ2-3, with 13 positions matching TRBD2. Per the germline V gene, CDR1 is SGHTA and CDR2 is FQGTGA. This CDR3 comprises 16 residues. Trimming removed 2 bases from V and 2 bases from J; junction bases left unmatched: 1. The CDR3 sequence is CASSLGLAGVTDTQYF. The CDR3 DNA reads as TGTGCCAGCAGCTTAGGACTAGCGGGGGTCACAGATACGCAGTATTTT.